The entry that follows covers one T cell receptor (beta chain) sequence. Its antigen is not identified. Between the trimmed V and J ends, which lost 2 bases and 5 bases, there was a span of 22 bases. This CDR3 is built from 17 residues. Germline values: CDR1 ENHRY, CDR2 SYGVKD. The source of the sample is a study of blood T cells in healthy people across ages. Using a J-beta primer mix together with a sample-barcoded 5' primer, a second PCR was run for roughly 6 to 12 cycles. Each CDR3 protein is one row after TCRdb ran MiXCR on the 5' RACE reads. The sample includes 650,000 to 1,000,000 distinct CDR3 sequences, 46% of them seen just once. Study-wide findings and caveats: CMV infection status of these donors was not known.

The sample consisted of blood. The rearrangement links TRBV10-3 to TRBJ2-7; D possibly uses TRBD1 or TRBD2 (6 bases each). The sequence came from a man older than 75 in good health. The CDR3 here is CAISETERGVLGNEQYF. The CDR3 DNA reads as TGTGCCATCAGTGAGACGGAGAGGGGGGTTTTGGGCAACGAGCAGTACTTC.